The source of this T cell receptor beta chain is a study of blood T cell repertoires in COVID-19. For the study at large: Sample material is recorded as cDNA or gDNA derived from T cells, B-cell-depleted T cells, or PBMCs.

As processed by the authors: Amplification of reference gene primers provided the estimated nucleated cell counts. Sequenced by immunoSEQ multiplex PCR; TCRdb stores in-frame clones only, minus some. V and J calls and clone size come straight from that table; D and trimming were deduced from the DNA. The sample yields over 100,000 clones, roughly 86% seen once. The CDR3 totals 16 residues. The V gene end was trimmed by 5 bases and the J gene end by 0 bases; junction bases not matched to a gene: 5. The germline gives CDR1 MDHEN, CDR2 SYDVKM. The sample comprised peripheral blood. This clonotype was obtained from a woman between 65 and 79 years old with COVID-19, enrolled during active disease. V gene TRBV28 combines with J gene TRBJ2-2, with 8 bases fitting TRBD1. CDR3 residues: CASSTWTGSNTGELFF. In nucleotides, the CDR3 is TGTGCCAGCAGTACGTGGACAGGGTCGAACACCGGGGAGCTGTTTTTT.